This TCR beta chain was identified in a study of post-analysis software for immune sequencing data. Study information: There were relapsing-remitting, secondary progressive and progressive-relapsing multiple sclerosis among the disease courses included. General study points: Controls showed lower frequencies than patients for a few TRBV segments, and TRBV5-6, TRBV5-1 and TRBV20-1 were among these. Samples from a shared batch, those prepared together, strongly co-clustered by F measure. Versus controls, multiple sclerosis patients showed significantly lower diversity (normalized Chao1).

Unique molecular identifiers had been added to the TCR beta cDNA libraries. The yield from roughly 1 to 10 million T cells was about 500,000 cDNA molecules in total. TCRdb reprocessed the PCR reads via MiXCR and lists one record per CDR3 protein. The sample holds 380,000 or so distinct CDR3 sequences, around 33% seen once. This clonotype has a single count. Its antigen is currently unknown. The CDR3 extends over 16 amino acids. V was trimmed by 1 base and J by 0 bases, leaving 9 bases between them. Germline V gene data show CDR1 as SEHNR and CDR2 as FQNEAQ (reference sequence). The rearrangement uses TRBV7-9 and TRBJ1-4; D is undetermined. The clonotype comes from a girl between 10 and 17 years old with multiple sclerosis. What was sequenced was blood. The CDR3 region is CASSLDDGATNEKLFF. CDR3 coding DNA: TGTGCCAGCAGCTTAGATGATGGGGCAACTAATGAAAAACTGTTTTTT.